This TCR beta chain is from a study of T-cell memory formation after mild COVID-19. MiXCR, applied by TCRdb to the 5' RACE reads, yields one record per CDR3 protein. This repertoire shows 200,000 to 250,000 distinct CDR3 sequences, more than 8% found once; its top ten account for about 3.8%. Per the germline V gene, CDR1 is MNHEY and CDR2 is SMNVEV (reference sequence). Trimming left V 5 bases short and J 7 bases short, with 11 bases between. CDR3 length equals 13 residues. The receptor's source is a man aged 18 to 29 who had mild COVID-19 (a few samples of this study predate the infection). Cell type and time point are not known. Sequencing was performed on PBMCs or a T cell subset sorted from them (not recorded which). The chain joins TRBV27 to TRBJ1-4; D remains ambiguous. The CDR3 DNA sequence: TGTGCCAGCAGTGGAGGGAGGACTGAAAAACTGTTTTTT. Its translation is CASSGGRTEKLFF.